Presented here are 31 T cell receptor beta chains from one specimen sequenced in a study of tumor-infiltrating lymphocytes in primary liver carcinoma. Using a constant-region primer together with ProtoScript II reverse transcriptase, TCR beta cDNA was made from around 500 ng of total RNA. Generation of the TCR beta libraries relied on three nested multiplex PCR rounds using slightly modified ARM-PCR. Rounds one and two of PCR, each of around 9 cycles, were primed with TRBV1-TRBV30 forward primers and a C-beta reverse primer. TCRdb processed the multiplex PCR reads anew with MiXCR; each CDR3 protein has one entry. This table holds 310,000 or so distinct CDR3 sequences, 50% to 60% found once. Germline DNA was also extracted, with blood RNA taken from unsorted whole blood. The sequencing sample was made of peripheral blood. These receptors were collected from a woman aged 30 to 39 with primary liver carcinoma and hepatitis B virus infection.

This clonotype was seen a handful of times. This chain connects TRBV4-1 to TRBJ2-7, with 9 bases aligning to TRBD1. The V segment lost 4 bases and the J segment 3 bases; nucleotides outside the gene matches: 13. Germline V gene sequence: CDR1 MGHRA, CDR2 YSYEKL. This CDR3 has 17 residues. The CDR3 DNA reads as TGCGCCAGCAGCCGCATGGAGGGACAGGGAATGAGCTACGAGCAGTACTTC. Its protein product is CASSRMEGQGMSYEQYF.

This clonotype appeared many times. The DNA of the CDR3 is TGTGCCAGCAGTACGCGCCACACAGATACGCAGTATTTT. Encoded protein: CASSTRHTDTQYF. The rearrangement links TRBV12-3 or TRBV12-4 to TRBJ2-3; no clear D gene. Trimming left V 5 bases short and J 2 bases short, with 8 bases between. The CDR3 has 13 residues.

This clonotype turned up a few times. This chain uses TRBV10-2 with TRBJ1-2, with a possible D match to TRBD1 (5 bases). The V and J ends lost 8 bases and 7 bases respectively, with 14 bases between them. Germline CDR1 reads WSHSY; CDR2 reads SAAADI. CDR3 length equals 12 residues. Here the CDR3 DNA reads TGCGCCAGCCTACTCAGGGCCGGTGGCTACACCTTC. It is translated as CASLLRAGGYTF.

On this clonotype itself: A junction boundary mismatches the germline segment, possibly from a read error. The genes are TRBV4-1 and TRBJ2-3; the D is unclear. Per the germline V gene, CDR1 is MGHRA and CDR2 is YSYEKL. This CDR3 region has 15 residues. CDR3 amino acids: CTSSRKFQNTDTQYF. The DNA of the CDR3 is TGCACCAGCAGCCGCAAGTTTCAGAACACAGATACGCAGTATTTT.

This chain connects TRBV12-3 or TRBV12-4 to TRBJ1-2; D may be TRBD1 (6 bases). CDR3 length: 15 amino acids. The ends were cut back, 7 bases at V and 8 bases at J, with 23 bases in the middle. For the CDR3, the DNA is TGTGCCAGCACCCCCGTTCTGGGGGGGGCTGGGGGCTACACCTTC. As protein: CASTPVLGGAGGYTF.

Comment on this clonotype: This may come from a read error, since a much larger clone is one base off. The CDR3 DNA sequence: TGCAGCGTTGATAGGACCGGGATAGGGGGTGAGCAGTACTTC. This translates into CSVDRTGIGGEQYF. This chain joins TRBV29-1 and TRBJ2-7; possible D gene TRBD1, 6 bases. The germline gives CDR1 SQVTM, CDR2 ANQGSEA. The CDR3 has 14 residues. V lost 3 bases and J 7 bases, leaving 19 bases between the germline ends.

This sequence joins TRBV30 and TRBJ2-5; 7 bases line up with TRBD1. V shed 5 bases and J 1 base; nucleotides not matched to a gene: 10. CDR1 and CDR2 (germline): GTSNPN, SVGIG (reference sequence). The CDR3 spans 15 residues. The CDR3 loop is CAWAAGGARQETQYF. DNA for the CDR3: TGTGCCTGGGCCGCAGGGGGTGCCCGCCAAGAGACCCAGTACTTC.

This clonotype was counted ten times or more. The rearrangement links TRBV11-1 to TRBJ2-7, with TRBD1 matching 12 bases. V gave up 5 bases and J gave up 11 bases; unmatched junction bases: 10. The V gene's germline CDR1 is SGHAT and CDR2 FQDESV (reference sequence). CDR3 size: 14 residues. The DNA for the CDR3 is TGTGCCAGCAGCCCGACCGGGACAGGGGGCGGAAAGTACTTC. It yields the protein CASSPTGTGGGKYF.

On this clonotype itself: Germline and junction disagree at one end, which may indicate a read error. The genes are TRBV12-3 or TRBV12-4 and TRBJ2-2; 11 bases fit TRBD1. The CDR3 spans 16 residues. The chain's CDR3 is CATSLCGDRGCGELFF. CDR3 coding DNA: TGTGCCACCAGTTTATGCGGGGACAGGGGGTGCGGGGAGCTGTTTTTT.

This clonotype was counted at least ten times. V gene TRBV11-2 combines with J gene TRBJ2-1; 8 nucleotides line up with TRBD1. J was trimmed by 8 bases and V by 5 bases; bases with no gene match: 11. The CDR3 is made up of 15 amino acids. Germline V gives CDR1 SGHAT, CDR2 FQNNGV. CDR3 in amino acids: CASSHHRGKGYEQFF. CDR3 bases: TGTGCCAGCAGCCATCACAGGGGGAAGGGCTATGAGCAGTTCTTC.

A word on this clonotype: The missing conserved phenylalanine or tryptophan at the end of this CDR3 makes a read error likely. The CDR3 DNA is TGTGTCAGCAGCTCCGGCGGTAATTCACCCCTCCACTAT. Its protein product is CVSSSGGNSPLHY. V usage is TRBV13 and J usage is TRBJ1-6, with D unresolved. The germline V gene encodes CDR1 PRHDT and CDR2 FYEKMQ (reference sequence). This CDR3 region has 13 residues.

The CDR3 region is CASSPGLAGGPVVSEQYF. The CDR3 DNA reads TGTGCCAGCAGCCCGGGACTAGCGGGAGGGCCGGTAGTCAGCGAGCAGTACTTC. This chain uses TRBV5-4 with TRBJ2-7; the match to TRBD2 covers 16 bases. The CDR3 is 18 residues long. Germline V gene data show CDR1 as SGHNT and CDR2 as YYREEE (reference sequence). The ends lost 4 bases at V and 6 bases at J; junction bases unmatched: 13.

J is TRBJ2-7 and V is TRBV11-2; 8 bases fit TRBD2. The CDR3 is 12 amino acids. Germline CDR1 SGHAT, CDR2 FQNNGV. CDR3 amino acids: CVGSTSGYEQYF. CDR3 nucleotide sequence: TGTGTCGGCAGTACTAGCGGCTACGAGCAGTACTTC.

This clonotype was seen just once. The chain recombines TRBV13 with TRBJ2-7, with D perhaps being TRBD1 or TRBD2 (6 bases each). The germline V and J ends were trimmed by 5 bases and 4 bases, with 15 bases remaining between them. The CDR3 is 14 amino acids. Per the germline V gene, CDR1 is PRHDT and CDR2 is FYEKMQ (reference sequence). The CDR3, as DNA: TGTGCCAGCAGCCTCTGGGGGGCCCCTTACGAGCAGTACTTC. Encoded protein: CASSLWGAPYEQYF.

V and J are TRBV11-2 and TRBJ2-4; possibly TRBD2 for D (6 bases). This CDR3 contains 15 residues. The V gene's germline CDR1 is SGHAT and CDR2 FQNNGV. CDR3 amino acids: CDGTRTNSWSSIQYF. CDR3 coding DNA: TGTGACGGCACTCGGACTAACTCCTGGTCGAGCATTCAGTACTTC.

At least ten counts were recorded for this clonotype. The V gene is TRBV6-2 or TRBV6-3, the J gene TRBJ2-7; D gene unclear. Germline V gene lookup returns CDR1 MNHEY and CDR2 SVGEGT. Trimming shortened V by 5 bases and J by 3 bases, and 11 bases separated the two germline ends. The CDR3 is 13 residues long. As DNA, the CDR3 is TGTGCCAGCAGTCGTACACGTTTCTACGAGCAGTACTTC. It translates to CASSRTRFYEQYF.

Remarks on this clonotype: The junction shows a germline mismatch at one end, possibly a read error. The gene calls are TRBV5-6 and TRBJ2-3; 7 nucleotides agree with TRBD2. The CDR3 covers 16 residues. Germline V gene lookup returns CDR1 SGHDT and CDR2 YYEEEE. The CDR3 region has the DNA TGTGCCAGCAGCTGGACGTCGGGGGAGGGCACAGATGCGCAGTATTTT. It codes for CASSWTSGEGTDAQYF. Full variable domain (remainder filled in from reference TRBV5-6 and TRBJ2-3): DAGVTQSPTHLIKTRGQQVTLRCSPKSGHDTVSWYQQALGQGPQFIFQYYEEEERQRGNFPDRFSGHQFPNYSSELNVNALLLGDSALYLCASSWTSGEGTDAQYFGPGTRLTVL.

This clonotype was counted only a few times. A much bigger clone sits one base away, suggesting this may be a read error. J is TRBJ2-6 and V is TRBV29-1; D is possibly TRBD1 or TRBD2 (5 bases each). This CDR3 region has 12 residues. From germline, CDR1 is SQVTM and CDR2 ANQGSEA. This chain's CDR3 is CSVDHGANVPTF. The CDR3, as DNA: TGCAGCGTTGACCACGGGGCCAACGTCCCGACTTTC.

This chain joins TRBV11-2 and TRBJ2-3, with TRBD2 identical over 8 bases. Germline CDR1 and CDR2: SGHAT and FQNNGV. The V and J ends lost 4 bases and 6 bases, in that order; junction bases with no gene match: 9. The CDR3 length is 15 residues. The CDR3 sequence: CASSSQRETLDTQYF. CDR3 bases: TGTGCCAGCAGCTCCCAGCGGGAGACTTTGGATACGCAGTATTTT.

The chain has TRBV4-1 and TRBJ2-1, with TRBD1 matching 9 bases. Trimming removed 4 bases from V and 9 bases from J; junction bases left unmatched: 10. Germline-derived CDR1 and CDR2 are MGHRA and YSYEKL. The CDR3 is made up of 15 amino acids. CDR3 region: CASSPGGQGSGEQFF. CDR3 nucleotides: TGCGCCAGCAGCCCTGGCGGACAGGGGAGTGGTGAGCAGTTCTTC.

The chain has TRBV5-8 and TRBJ2-3; 10 bases map to TRBD2. The CDR3 length is 17 residues. J was trimmed by 5 bases and V by 2 bases; bases with no gene match: 11. Germline CDR1 is SGHTS and CDR2 is YDEGEE. The CDR3 loop is CASSFKKTGLARDTQYF. The CDR3 bases are TGTGCCAGCAGCTTCAAAAAGACGGGACTAGCGAGAGATACGCAGTATTTT.

Turning to this clonotype: Given a much more abundant clone one base away, this may be a read error. This rearrangement joins TRBV4-3 to TRBJ1-4; D remains ambiguous. The CDR3 length is 17 residues. Germline values: CDR1 LGHNA, CDR2 YSLEER. Trimming pared 0 bases from V and 8 bases from J, leaving 19 bases between. This chain's CDR3 is CASSQEGYGRPREKLFF. In DNA form, the CDR3 reads TGCGCCAGCAGCCAAGAGGGATACGGTCGGCCTCGGGAAAAACTGTTTTTT.

As to this clonotype: A clone one base away is much larger, so this may be a read error. Lacking the conserved final phenylalanine or tryptophan, this CDR3 likely reflects a read error. The V and J genes are TRBV4-2 and TRBJ2-6; D is ambiguous. This CDR3 spans 15 amino acids. V was clipped by 0 bases and J by 0 bases, with 3 bases between them. The germline V gene encodes CDR1 LGHNA and CDR2 YNFKEQ. The DNA of the CDR3 is TGTGCCAGCAGCCAAGACCGCTCTGGGGCCAACGTCCTGACTGTC. Residues: CASSQDRSGANVLTV.

This chain uses TRBV7-9 with TRBJ1-2; D is undetermined. The CDR3 consists of 16 residues. Germline loops: CDR1 SEHNR, CDR2 FQNEAQ (reference sequence). Between the trimmed V and J ends, which lost 1 base and 7 bases, there was a span of 19 bases. CDR3 DNA: TGTGCCAGCAGCTTAGTGTCCCGAGGCCAGACGAGTGGCTACACCTTC. This sequence encodes CASSLVSRGQTSGYTF.

A remark on this clonotype: Possible read error: a much larger clone is one base away. V and J are TRBV29-1 and TRBJ2-3, with a weak D call TRBD1 (6 bases). Trimming took off 7 bases at V and 6 bases at J, with 17 bases between the two ends. The CDR3 covers 13 residues. Germline CDR1 and CDR2: SQVTM and ANQGSEA. In DNA form, the CDR3 reads TGCAGCGCCGGGACAAGCATCAGGGATACGCAGTATTTT. Its protein is CSAGTSIRDTQYF.

The chain has TRBV30 and TRBJ2-1; maybe TRBD1 (6 bases). Germline CDR1 GTSNPN, CDR2 SVGIG (reference sequence). Trimming removed 0 bases at V and 5 bases at J, with 8 bases between. The CDR3 sequence is 13 residues long. The CDR3 sequence is CAWSVTGNNEQFF. In DNA, the CDR3 is TGTGCCTGGAGTGTAACAGGGAACAATGAGCAGTTCTTC.

A few counts support this clonotype. The chain has TRBV4-3 and TRBJ2-1; perhaps TRBD2 as D (5 bases). Trimming pared 4 bases from V and 4 bases from J, leaving 17 bases between. CDR3 length equals 16 residues. CDR1 is LGHNA and CDR2 is YSLEER in the germline V gene. The CDR3 reads CASSLTYLGSYNEQFF. The DNA of the CDR3 is TGCGCCAGCAGCCTAACTTACTTAGGGAGTTACAATGAGCAGTTCTTC.

This clonotype was recorded many times. The rearrangement uses TRBV5-5 and TRBJ2-3; no reliable D call. Germline-derived CDR1 and CDR2 are SGHKS and YYEKEE (reference sequence). The CDR3 contains 15 residues. Trimming removed 0 bases at V and 4 bases at J, with 12 bases between. In DNA form, the CDR3 reads TGTGCCAGCAGCTTGGGGCACAGATCCCCAGATACGCAGTATTTT. As protein: CASSLGHRSPDTQYF.

With respect to this clonotype: As the CDR3 is not closed by the conserved phenylalanine or tryptophan, this likely results from a read error. The genes are TRBV12-3 or TRBV12-4 and TRBJ2-7; 10 nucleotides match TRBD2. Unmatched junction bases numbered 8, after V lost 5 bases and J lost 4 bases. There are 15 residues in the CDR3. This CDR3 is CASSPLAGGVYEQYY. As DNA, the CDR3 is TGTGCCAGCAGTCCGTTAGCGGGAGGCGTGTACGAGCAGTACTAC.

As for this clonotype: A junction end diverges from the germline sequence, so it may reflect a read error. This chain uses TRBV5-5 with TRBJ2-3; 8 bases map to TRBD1. The CDR3 is 14 residues long. Germline lookup yields CDR1 SGHKS and CDR2 YYEKEE (reference sequence). CDR3 sequence: CASSLDRDTDRQYF. The CDR3 DNA is TGTGCCAGCAGTTTGGACAGGGACACAGATAGGCAGTATTTT.

The CDR3, as DNA: TGTGCTAGTGGTCCCGGGACAGGGGGTAAAGAGACCCAGTACTTC. This sequence encodes CASGPGTGGKETQYF. The J gene is TRBJ2-5, the V gene TRBV12-5; 11 bases are a match to TRBD1. With 5 bases clipped from V and 3 bases from J, the junction kept 5 bases outside the gene matches. This CDR3 contains 15 residues. The germline gives CDR1 LGHNT, CDR2 FRNRAP. The full variable domain, completed using reference TRBV12-5 and TRBJ2-5, is DARVTQTPRHKVTEMGQEVTMRCQPILGHNTVFWYRQTMMQGLELLAYFRNRAPLDDSGMPKDRFSAEMPDATLATLKIQPSEPRDSAVYFCASGPGTGGKETQYFGPGTRLLVL.